This T cell receptor (delta chain) is from a study of gamma-delta T cells after stem cell transplantation. TCRdb re-analyzed the RT-PCR reads via CATT. The sample has around 2,200 delta-chain clones, about 4.6% seen once. Points on this clone: This likely stems from a read error, as it lies one base from a far larger clone. This specimen includes other DNA sequences encoding the same CDR3.

The germline CDR1 and CDR2 sequences are GEAIGNYY and EKD. V lost 1 base to trimming and J lost 1 base; unmatched junction nucleotides: 26. The CDR3 covers 24 residues. The rearrangement joins TRDV2 to TRDJ1, with 13 bases aligning to TRDD3. Sequencing input: gamma-delta T cells. This clonotype was sampled from a human donor. It is not recorded whose cells these are; they may come from a transplant donor. The CDR3 here is CACDTVFLRPTTGGYVGSTDKLIF. CDR3 coding DNA: TGTGCCTGTGACACTGTCTTCCTACGTCCTACTACTGGGGGATACGTGGGGTCCACCGATAAACTCATCTTT.